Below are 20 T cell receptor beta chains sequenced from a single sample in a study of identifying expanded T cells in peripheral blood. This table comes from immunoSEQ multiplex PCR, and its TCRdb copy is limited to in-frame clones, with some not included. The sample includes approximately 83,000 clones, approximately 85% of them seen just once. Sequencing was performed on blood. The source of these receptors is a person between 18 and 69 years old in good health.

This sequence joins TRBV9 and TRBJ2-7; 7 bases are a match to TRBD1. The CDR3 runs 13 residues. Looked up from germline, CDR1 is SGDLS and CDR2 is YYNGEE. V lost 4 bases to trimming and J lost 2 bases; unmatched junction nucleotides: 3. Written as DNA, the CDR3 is TGTGCCAGCAGCCCGCAGGGGGCCTACGAGCAGTACTTC. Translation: CASSPQGAYEQYF.

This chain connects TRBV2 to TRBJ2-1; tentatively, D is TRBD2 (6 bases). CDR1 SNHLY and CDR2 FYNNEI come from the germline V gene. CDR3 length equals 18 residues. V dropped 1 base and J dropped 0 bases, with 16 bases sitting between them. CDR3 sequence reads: CASSEVSSTSLSYNEQFF. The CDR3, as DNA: TGTGCCAGCAGTGAAGTGAGTTCTACTAGCCTCTCCTACAATGAGCAGTTCTTC.

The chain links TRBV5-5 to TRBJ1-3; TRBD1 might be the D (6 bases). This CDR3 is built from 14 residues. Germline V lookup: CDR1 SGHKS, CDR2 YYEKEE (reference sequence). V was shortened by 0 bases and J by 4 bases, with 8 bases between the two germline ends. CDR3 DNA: TGTGCCAGCAGCTTGGGGGGGCCCGGAAACACCATATATTTT. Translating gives CASSLGGPGNTIYF.

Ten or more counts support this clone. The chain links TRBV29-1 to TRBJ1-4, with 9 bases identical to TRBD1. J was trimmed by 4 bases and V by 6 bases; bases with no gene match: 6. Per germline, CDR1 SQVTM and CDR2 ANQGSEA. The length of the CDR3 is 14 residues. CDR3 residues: CSVPGQGNNEKLFF. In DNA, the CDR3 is TGCAGCGTCCCGGGACAGGGAAATAATGAAAAACTGTTTTTT. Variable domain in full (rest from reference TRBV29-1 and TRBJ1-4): SAVISQKPSRDICQRGTSLTIQCQVDSQVTMMFWYRQQPGQSLTLIATANQGSEATYESGFVIDKFPISRPNLTFSTLTVSNMSPEDSSIYLCSVPGQGNNEKLFFGSGTQLSVL.

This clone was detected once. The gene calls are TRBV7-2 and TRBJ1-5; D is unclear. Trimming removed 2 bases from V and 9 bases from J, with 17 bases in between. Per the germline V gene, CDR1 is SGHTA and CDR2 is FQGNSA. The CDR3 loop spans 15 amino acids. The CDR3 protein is CASSLRSRGGSPQHF. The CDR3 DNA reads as TGTGCCAGCAGCTTAAGAAGTCGGGGAGGGTCGCCCCAGCATTTT. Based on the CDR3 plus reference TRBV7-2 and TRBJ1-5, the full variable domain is GAGVSQSPSNKVTEKGKDVELRCDPISGHTALYWYRQSLGQGLEFLIYFQGNSAPDKSGLPSDRFSAERTGGSVSTLTIQRTQQEDSAVYLCASSLRSRGGSPQHFGDGTRLSIL.

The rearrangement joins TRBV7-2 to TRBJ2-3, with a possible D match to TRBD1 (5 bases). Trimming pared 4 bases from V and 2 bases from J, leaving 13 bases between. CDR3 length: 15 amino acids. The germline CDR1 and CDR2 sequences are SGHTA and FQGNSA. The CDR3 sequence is CASSSLGHYTDTQYF. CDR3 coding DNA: TGTGCCAGCAGCTCACTTGGACACTACACAGATACGCAGTATTTT.

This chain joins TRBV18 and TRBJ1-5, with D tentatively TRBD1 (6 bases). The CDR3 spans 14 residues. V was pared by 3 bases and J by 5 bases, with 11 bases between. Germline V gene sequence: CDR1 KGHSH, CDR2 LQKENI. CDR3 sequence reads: CASSPRGKDQPQHF. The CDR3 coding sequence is TGTGCCAGCTCACCTAGGGGGAAGGATCAGCCCCAGCATTTT.

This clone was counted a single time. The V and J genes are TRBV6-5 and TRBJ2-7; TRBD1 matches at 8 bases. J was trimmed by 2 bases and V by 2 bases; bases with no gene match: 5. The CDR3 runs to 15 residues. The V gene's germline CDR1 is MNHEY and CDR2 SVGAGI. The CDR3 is CASSYNRDRTYEQYF. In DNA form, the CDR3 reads TGTGCCAGCAGTTACAATCGGGACAGGACCTACGAGCAGTACTTC.

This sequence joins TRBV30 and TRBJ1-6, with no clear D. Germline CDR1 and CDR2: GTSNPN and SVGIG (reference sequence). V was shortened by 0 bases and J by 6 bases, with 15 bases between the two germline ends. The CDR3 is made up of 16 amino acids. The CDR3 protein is CAWSVSFNPTNSPLHF. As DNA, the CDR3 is TGTGCCTGGAGTGTTAGTTTCAACCCCACTAATTCACCCCTCCACTTT.

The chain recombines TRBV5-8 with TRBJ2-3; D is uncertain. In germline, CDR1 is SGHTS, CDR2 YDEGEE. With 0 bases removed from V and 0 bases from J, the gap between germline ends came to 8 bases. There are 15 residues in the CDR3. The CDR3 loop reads CASSLAWGSTDTQYF. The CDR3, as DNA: TGTGCCAGCAGCTTGGCCTGGGGTAGCACAGATACGCAGTATTTT.

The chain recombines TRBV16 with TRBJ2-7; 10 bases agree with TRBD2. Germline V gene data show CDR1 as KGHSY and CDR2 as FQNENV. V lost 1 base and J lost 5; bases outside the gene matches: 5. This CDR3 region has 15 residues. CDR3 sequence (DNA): TGTGCCAGCAGCCAATTTTACAGCGGGGGGGACGAGCAGTACTTC. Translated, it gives CASSQFYSGGDEQYF.

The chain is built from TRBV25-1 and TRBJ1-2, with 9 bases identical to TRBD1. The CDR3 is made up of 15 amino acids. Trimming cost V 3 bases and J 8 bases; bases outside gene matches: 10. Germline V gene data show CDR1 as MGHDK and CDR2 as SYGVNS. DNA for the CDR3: TGTGCCAGCAGTGACGGACAGGGGCTAAGGCTCGGCTACACCTTC. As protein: CASSDGQGLRLGYTF.

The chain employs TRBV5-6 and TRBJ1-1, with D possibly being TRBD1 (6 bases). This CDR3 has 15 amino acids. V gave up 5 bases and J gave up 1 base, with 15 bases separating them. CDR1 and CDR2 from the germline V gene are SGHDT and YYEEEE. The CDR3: CASRRVRQANTEAFF. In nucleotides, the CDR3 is TGTGCCAGCAGGCGAGTGAGACAGGCGAACACTGAAGCTTTCTTT.

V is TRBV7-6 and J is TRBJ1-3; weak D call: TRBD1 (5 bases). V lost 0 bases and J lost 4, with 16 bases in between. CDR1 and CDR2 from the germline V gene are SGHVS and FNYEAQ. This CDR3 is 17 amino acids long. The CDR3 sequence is CASSLAMGGASGNTIYF. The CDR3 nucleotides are TGTGCCAGCAGCTTAGCCATGGGGGGTGCGTCCGGAAACACCATATATTTT.

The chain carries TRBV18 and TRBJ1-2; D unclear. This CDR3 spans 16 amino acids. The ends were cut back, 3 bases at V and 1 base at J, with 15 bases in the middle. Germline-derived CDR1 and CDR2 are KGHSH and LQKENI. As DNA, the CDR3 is TGTGCCAGCTCACCCGTGGCCGCTCGAGATAACTATGGCTACACCTTC. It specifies CASSPVAARDNYGYTF.

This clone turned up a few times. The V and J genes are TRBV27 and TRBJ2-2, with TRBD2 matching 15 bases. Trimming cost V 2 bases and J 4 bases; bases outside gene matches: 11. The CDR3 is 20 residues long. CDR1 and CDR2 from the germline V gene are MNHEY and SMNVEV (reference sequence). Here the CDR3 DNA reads TGTGCCAGCAGTTTAGAGTTTGGGACTAGCGGGGGGTCTTTCACCGGGGAGCTGTTTTTT. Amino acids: CASSLEFGTSGGSFTGELFF.

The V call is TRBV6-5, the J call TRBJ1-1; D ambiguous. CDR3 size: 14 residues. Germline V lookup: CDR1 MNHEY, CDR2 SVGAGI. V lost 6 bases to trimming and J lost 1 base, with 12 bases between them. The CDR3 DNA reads TGTGCCAGCAGCTCCGGAGATCAGAACACTGAAGCTTTCTTT. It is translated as CASSSGDQNTEAFF.

CDR3 protein: CASSLDQEAGNTEAFF. The CDR3 coding sequence is TGCGCCAGCAGCTTGGATCAAGAGGCAGGGAACACTGAAGCTTTCTTT. The gene calls are TRBV5-1 and TRBJ1-1; D remains ambiguous. Germline values: CDR1 SGHRS, CDR2 YFSETQ. This CDR3 is built from 16 residues. V gave up 0 bases and J gave up 1 base, with 13 bases separating them.

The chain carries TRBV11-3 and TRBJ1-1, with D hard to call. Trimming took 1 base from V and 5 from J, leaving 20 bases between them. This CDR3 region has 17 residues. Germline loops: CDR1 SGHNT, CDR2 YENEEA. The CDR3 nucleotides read TGTGCCAGCAGCTTAGTTGGATTAATCGGCACCAGAACTGAAGCTTTCTTT. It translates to CASSLVGLIGTRTEAFF.

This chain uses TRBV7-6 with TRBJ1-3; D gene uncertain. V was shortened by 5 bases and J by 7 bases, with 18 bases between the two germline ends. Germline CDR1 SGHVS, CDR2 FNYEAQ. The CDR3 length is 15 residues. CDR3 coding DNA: TGTGCCAGCAGCCCGACCTCCGGGCCCACGAACACCATATATTTT. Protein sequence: CASSPTSGPTNTIYF.